Listed here are 32 T cell receptor beta chains from one sample, sequenced in a study of cytomegalovirus exposure and HLA in healthy donors. A multiplex PCR was run with 60 Vbeta primers and 13 Jbeta primers. Produced via immunoSEQ multiplex PCR; TCRdb's table is partial and in-frame only. The sample includes approximately 82,000 clones, around 79% of them seen just once. Material for sequencing was PBMCs. The origin of the receptors is a man aged 40-55 years in good health and CMV-seronegative.

The genes are TRBV7-3 and TRBJ2-1; TRBD2 agrees at 7 bases. Germline V gene lookup returns CDR1 SGHTA and CDR2 FQGTGA. Trimming removed 2 bases from V and 0 bases from J; junction bases left unmatched: 4. The CDR3 runs to 16 residues. CDR3 nucleotides: TGTGCCAGCAGCTTATACGCTAGCGGCTCCTACAATGAGCAGTTCTTC. Protein product: CASSLYASGSYNEQFF.

The table lists this clone with a count of one. This sequence joins TRBV10-3 and TRBJ2-5; 9 bases match TRBD2. The J call is in doubt because the DNA end fits TRBJ2-7 better. The CDR3 loop spans 14 amino acids. Germline V gives CDR1 ENHRY, CDR2 SYGVKD. The CDR3, as DNA: TGTGCCATGGGCCCCGGGACTAGCAACTACGAGCAGTACTTC. It is translated as CAMGPGTSNYEQYF.

This chain connects TRBV30 to TRBJ1-1; D unresolved. Germline V gene lookup returns CDR1 GTSNPN and CDR2 SVGIG (reference sequence). V was pared by 4 bases and J by 0 bases, with 9 bases between. This CDR3 has 13 residues. CDR3 sequence (DNA): TGTGCCTGGACAGTACAGCTGAACACTGAAGCTTTCTTT. The encoded protein is CAWTVQLNTEAFF. The full variable domain, completed using reference TRBV30 and TRBJ1-1, is SQTIHQWPATLVQPVGSPLSLECTVEGTSNPNLYWYRQAAGRGLQLLFYSVGIGQISSEVPQNLSASRPQDRQFILSSKKLLLSDSGFYLCAWTVQLNTEAFFGQGTRLTVV.

The rearrangement joins TRBV19 to TRBJ2-1, with 12 bases identical to TRBD2. The V gene's germline CDR1 is LNHDA and CDR2 SQIVND (reference sequence). The CDR3 has 15 residues. J lost 10 bases, V lost 4 bases, and 8 bases had no gene match. The CDR3 nucleotides read TGTGCCAGTAGTAGGTCTAGCGGGAGGGCCGAAGAGCAGTTCTTC. Its protein product is CASSRSSGRAEEQFF.

For the CDR3, the DNA is TGTGCCAGCAGCTTGGGATCGGGGAGCGGGCCCTATGGCTACACCTTC. This sequence encodes CASSLGSGSGPYGYTF. The chain uses TRBV5-5 and TRBJ1-2; D is undetermined. V lost 0 bases, J lost 4 bases, and 16 bases lay in between. Germline loops: CDR1 SGHKS, CDR2 YYEKEE (reference sequence). This CDR3 spans 16 amino acids.

This chain joins TRBV7-9 and TRBJ2-5, with 10 bases matching TRBD1. The J call may not be correct, given that the DNA end is closer to TRBJ2-7. The V gene's germline CDR1 is SEHNR and CDR2 FQNEAQ (reference sequence). This CDR3 contains 14 residues. CDR3 coding DNA: TGTGCCAGCAGCTCCCGGGACAGGGGCTACGAGCAGTACTTC. Protein sequence: CASSSRDRGYEQYF.

This chain uses TRBV30 with TRBJ1-6; the D gene is possibly TRBD1 (6 bases). Germline CDR1 reads GTSNPN; CDR2 reads SVGIG (reference sequence). Trimming took off 0 bases at V and 16 bases at J, with 10 bases between the two ends. There are 11 residues in the CDR3. CDR3 residues: CAWSVQGLLHF. The CDR3 DNA follows: TGTGCCTGGAGTGTACAGGGTCTTCTCCACTTT.

The chain has TRBV10-3 and TRBJ2-7, with D possibly TRBD2 on 6 matching bases. The CDR3 consists of 14 residues. Germline V gene data show CDR1 as ENHRY and CDR2 as SYGVKD. Deletions cut 3 bases from V and 4 bases from J, with 13 bases between. CDR3 nucleotide sequence: TGTGCCATCAGTGAAACGCTAGCGCAGTACGAGCAGTACTTC. It encodes CAISETLAQYEQYF.

The chain joins TRBV5-6 to TRBJ2-2, with 9 bases aligning to TRBD1. J gave up 5 bases and V 2 bases, and 4 bases lay outside the gene matches. Germline V gene sequence: CDR1 SGHDT, CDR2 YYEEEE. The CDR3 length is 15 residues. CDR3 region: CASSFGDRETGELFF. CDR3 in DNA: TGTGCCAGCAGCTTCGGGGACAGGGAAACCGGGGAGCTGTTTTTT.

This chain links TRBV6-6 with TRBJ1-3, with a possible D match to TRBD1 (5 bases). This CDR3 spans 13 amino acids. V was pared by 6 bases and J by 1 base, with 7 bases between. Germline V gene lookup returns CDR1 MNHNY and CDR2 SVGAGI (reference sequence). CDR3 bases: TGTGCCAGCAGGACAGCTTCTGGAAACACCATATATTTT. As protein: CASRTASGNTIYF.

The chain recombines TRBV2 with TRBJ1-4; D not certain. V was shortened by 5 bases and J by 2 bases, with 12 bases between the two germline ends. The CDR3 has 15 amino acids. Germline CDR1 and CDR2: SNHLY and FYNNEI. The CDR3 protein is CASSWFRGTNEKLFF. In DNA form, the CDR3 reads TGTGCCAGCAGTTGGTTTCGCGGGACTAATGAAAAACTGTTTTTT.

The chain has TRBV11-3 and TRBJ2-1; TRBD2 agrees at 9 bases. Looked up from germline, CDR1 is SGHNT and CDR2 is YENEEA. The junction had 7 bases not matched to a gene; V was cut back by 4 bases and J by 3 bases. The CDR3 runs 16 residues. CDR3 in DNA: TGTGCCAGCAGCTCCAGGGCTAGCGGGATCTACAATGAGCAGTTCTTC. The encoded protein is CASSSRASGIYNEQFF.

This clone has more than one count but fewer than ten. The V gene is TRBV4-2, the J gene TRBJ2-7, with D possibly TRBD1 on 6 matching bases. CDR3 length equals 16 residues. V was pared by 2 bases and J by 0 bases, with 14 bases between. Germline V gene data show CDR1 as LGHNA and CDR2 as YNFKEQ. The CDR3, as DNA: TGTGCCAGCAGCCAATCACAGGGAACTAGCTCCTACGAGCAGTACTTC. Translating gives CASSQSQGTSSYEQYF.

J is TRBJ2-7 and V is TRBV10-3; 14 nucleotides match TRBD2. The CDR3 extends over 14 amino acids. The V and J ends lost 9 bases and 0 bases, in that order; junction bases with no gene match: 1. Germline CDR1 ENHRY, CDR2 SYGVKD. In DNA, the CDR3 is TGTGCCATTGGGACTAGCGGGAGCTCCTACGAGCAGTACTTC. It yields the protein CAIGTSGSSYEQYF.

The CDR3 loop is CASNLVGGPNSPLHF. In DNA form, the CDR3 reads TGTGCCAGCAACTTGGTAGGGGGACCAAATTCACCCCTCCACTTT. This chain uses TRBV6-1 with TRBJ1-6, with D possibly being TRBD1 (6 bases). The CDR3 has 15 residues. V lost 7 bases to trimming and J lost 7 bases, with 17 bases between them. Germline lookup yields CDR1 MNHNS and CDR2 SASEGT.

The rearrangement uses TRBV6-4 and TRBJ1-2; 10 bases map to TRBD1. CDR1 MRHNA and CDR2 SNTAGT come from the germline V gene. There are 13 residues in the CDR3. With 10 bases clipped from V and 5 bases from J, the junction kept 7 bases outside the gene matches. For the CDR3, the DNA is TGTGCCACCAAGGGACAGGGGATATATGGCTACACCTTC. It codes for CATKGQGIYGYTF.

The chain links TRBV30 to TRBJ2-3; 12 nucleotides agree with TRBD1. With 5 bases clipped from V and 6 bases from J, the junction kept 6 bases outside the gene matches. The CDR3 has 14 amino acids. Germline V CDR1 and CDR2: GTSNPN, SVGIG (reference sequence). The CDR3 DNA follows: TGTGCCTGGGAAGAGGGACAGGGGGCGGATACGCAGTATTTT. Its protein product is CAWEEGQGADTQYF.

The chain links TRBV2 to TRBJ2-2; maybe TRBD1 (6 bases). Germline loops: CDR1 SNHLY, CDR2 FYNNEI. This CDR3 is built from 13 residues. Deletions cut 6 bases from V and 4 bases from J, with 9 bases between. This CDR3 is CASRMDSTGELFF. CDR3 sequence (DNA): TGTGCCAGCAGGATGGACAGCACCGGGGAGCTGTTTTTT.

A note on this clone: The junction differs from germline at one of its ends, possibly a read error. The chain uses TRBV2 and TRBJ2-4; no clear D gene. The CDR3 is 16 amino acids. Germline CDR1 and CDR2: SNHLY and FYNNEI. The DNA of the CDR3 is TGTGCCAGCAGTGAGATCCCGAGCTCAGCCAAAAACAGTCAGTACTTC. Translation gives CASSEIPSSAKNSQYF.

The V and J genes are TRBV7-9 and TRBJ1-1; maybe TRBD1 (5 bases). The length of the CDR3 is 15 residues. V dropped 2 bases and J dropped 0 bases, with 10 bases sitting between them. The germline V gene has CDR1 SEHNR and CDR2 FQNEAQ (reference sequence). In DNA form, the CDR3 reads TGTGCCAGCAGCTTAACCGGGACTCTGAACACTGAAGCTTTCTTT. Translating it yields CASSLTGTLNTEAFF.

CDR3 nucleotides: TGTGCCAGCAGCGTTGGGACAGGACCCTCCTACGAGCAGTACTTC. This sequence encodes CASSVGTGPSYEQYF. The chain joins TRBV7-9 to TRBJ2-7; 8 bases match TRBD1. Per germline, CDR1 SEHNR and CDR2 FQNEAQ (reference sequence). With 5 bases clipped from V and 0 bases from J, the junction kept 6 bases outside the gene matches. The CDR3 covers 15 residues.

V is TRBV5-1 and J is TRBJ1-1; 8 positions match TRBD1. After removal of 3 bases from V and 4 bases from J, the junction contained 8 bases not matched to a gene. Germline CDR1 and CDR2: SGHRS and YFSETQ. The CDR3 is 15 amino acids. The CDR3 loop reads CASSYSGGQSTEAFF. The CDR3 DNA reads TGCGCCAGCAGCTATTCAGGGGGCCAGAGCACTGAAGCTTTCTTT.

The rearrangement uses TRBV5-1 and TRBJ2-3; 9 nucleotides align to TRBD2. This CDR3 region has 16 residues. Germline V CDR1 and CDR2: SGHRS, YFSETQ. The V and J ends lost 4 bases and 4 bases, in that order; junction bases with no gene match: 10. The CDR3 region is CASSLRAGGPSDTQYF. The CDR3 coding sequence is TGCGCCAGCAGCCTCCGGGCGGGAGGGCCGTCAGATACGCAGTATTTT.

CDR3 region: CASSPGTAKETQYF. In nucleotides, the CDR3 is TGTGCCAGCAGCCCCGGGACAGCAAAAGAGACCCAGTACTTC. The chain joins TRBV5-6 to TRBJ2-5; 7 bases match TRBD1. With V trimmed by 4 bases and J by 3 bases, 6 bases remained unmatched. CDR3 size: 14 residues. Germline-derived CDR1 and CDR2 are SGHDT and YYEEEE.

The chain is built from TRBV6-6 and TRBJ2-7; maybe TRBD1 (8 bases). The CDR3 sequence is 15 residues long. V lost 7 bases, J lost 5 bases, and 21 bases lay in between. Germline loops: CDR1 MNHNY, CDR2 SVGAGI (reference sequence). CDR3 residues: CASKDRGLKLNEQYF. The CDR3, as DNA: TGTGCCAGCAAAGACAGGGGACTAAAGCTCAACGAGCAGTACTTC.

The CDR3 DNA reads TGTGCCAGCAGTAGACAGTTCGGAGAGACCCAGTACTTC. Translation: CASSRQFGETQYF. The rearrangement uses TRBV14 and TRBJ2-5; perhaps TRBD1 as D (5 bases). This CDR3 region has 13 residues. Germline CDR1 reads SGHDN; CDR2 reads FVKESK. V lost 6 bases to trimming and J lost 4 bases, with 12 bases between them.

In its sample, this clone was seen a few times. This chain joins TRBV7-3 and TRBJ2-1; 9 nucleotides align to TRBD2. The V gene end was trimmed by 5 bases and the J gene end by 3 bases; junction bases not matched to a gene: 5. CDR1 and CDR2 from the germline V gene are SGHTA and FQGTGA. CDR3 size: 15 residues. The CDR3 spells CASSLRLADYNEQFF. The CDR3 DNA reads as TGTGCCAGCAGCCTTAGACTAGCGGACTACAATGAGCAGTTCTTC.

This chain links TRBV29-1 with TRBJ2-2; D call uncertain. From germline, CDR1 is SQVTM and CDR2 ANQGSEA. The CDR3 contains 12 residues. Deletions cut 4 bases from V and 1 base from J, with 4 bases between. Here the CDR3 DNA reads TGCAGCGTTGGGAGGAACACCGGGGAGCTGTTTTTT. Its translation: CSVGRNTGELFF.

V gene TRBV11-1 combines with J gene TRBJ2-1; TRBD1 matches 7 bases. CDR3 length: 14 residues. With V trimmed by 0 bases and J by 8 bases, 4 bases remained unmatched. Germline V gene data show CDR1 as SGHAT and CDR2 as FQDESV (reference sequence). The CDR3 nucleotides read TGTGCCAGCAGCTTAGCGACAGGACAGGATGAGCAGTTCTTC. Translated, it gives CASSLATGQDEQFF.

The CDR3 spells CSVAGRQGMGNEQFF. The CDR3 DNA reads TGCAGCGTGGCCGGTAGACAGGGGATGGGGAATGAGCAGTTCTTC. The chain carries TRBV29-1 and TRBJ2-1, with 8 nucleotides matching TRBD1. V shed 6 bases, J shed 7 bases, and the junction held 14 bases outside the gene matches. Germline assignment: CDR1 SQVTM and CDR2 ANQGSEA. The CDR3 runs 15 residues.

V is TRBV6-5 and J is TRBJ1-3; the D gene is possibly TRBD1 (6 bases). Looked up from germline, CDR1 is MNHEY and CDR2 is SVGAGI. This CDR3 comprises 15 residues. Trimming removed 6 bases from V and 2 bases from J, with 14 bases in between. The CDR3 DNA follows: TGTGCCAGCAGGCCCACAGGGACGGCTGGAAACACCATATATTTT. It translates to CASRPTGTAGNTIYF.

This sequence joins TRBV5-1 and TRBJ2-1; 9 nucleotides match TRBD1. The germline V gene has CDR1 SGHRS and CDR2 YFSETQ. V gave up 5 bases and J gave up 6 bases; unmatched junction bases: 6. The CDR3 runs to 14 residues. CDR3 sequence (DNA): TGCGCCAGCAGTCAACAGGGGGCGGGCAATGAGCAGTTCTTC. This codes for CASSQQGAGNEQFF.